The entry that follows covers one T cell receptor (beta chain) sequence. What it binds is unknown. CDR1 is KGHSH and CDR2 is LQKENI in the germline V gene. V trimming: 3 bases; J trimming: 4 bases; junction bases outside the gene matches: 7. The CDR3 totals 15 residues. This entry belongs to a study of PD-1 blockade in classical Hodgkin lymphoma. As for the study in general: The patients were dosed with nivolumab 3 mg/kg, infused intravenously every 2 weeks.

Whole-study findings and limits: Patients with a complete response exhibited baseline diversity comparable to newly diagnosed patients. Newly diagnosed patients were reported to exhibit reduced baseline TCR diversity relative to healthy donors. Only CD4+ TCR diversity, not CD8+, had risen significantly by C4D1.

As to time point: cycle 4 day 1 (C4D1), after 6 weeks of nivolumab. Brentuximab vedotin exposure varied among the patients, all of whom had relapsed after autologous stem cell transplantation. Data came from immunoSEQ multiplex PCR; TCRdb stores just in-frame clones and leaves some out. Of approximately 89,000 clones listed, over 80% are singletons. This material consisted of peripheral blood mononuclear cells (PBMCs), taken before the fourth cycle of nivolumab. This receptor was identified in a human donor with classical Hodgkin lymphoma. The gene calls are TRBV18 and TRBJ2-7, with 9 bases that match TRBD1. DNA of the CDR3: TGTGCCAGCTCACCTGCAGACAGGGGGGGTTACGAGCAGTACTTC. Protein product: CASSPADRGGYEQYF.